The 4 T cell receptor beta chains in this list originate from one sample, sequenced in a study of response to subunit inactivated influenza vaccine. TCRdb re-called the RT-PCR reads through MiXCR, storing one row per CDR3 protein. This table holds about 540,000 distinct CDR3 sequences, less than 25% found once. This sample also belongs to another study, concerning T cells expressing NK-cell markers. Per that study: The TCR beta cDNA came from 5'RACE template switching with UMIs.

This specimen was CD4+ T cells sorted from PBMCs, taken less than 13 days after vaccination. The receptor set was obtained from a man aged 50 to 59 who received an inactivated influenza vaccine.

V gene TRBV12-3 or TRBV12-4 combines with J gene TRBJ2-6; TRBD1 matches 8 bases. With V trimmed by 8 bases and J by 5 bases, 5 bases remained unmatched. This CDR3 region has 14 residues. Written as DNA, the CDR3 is TGTGCCAGCGACGACAGGGGCTGGGCCAACGTCCTGACTTTC. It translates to CASDDRGWANVLTF.

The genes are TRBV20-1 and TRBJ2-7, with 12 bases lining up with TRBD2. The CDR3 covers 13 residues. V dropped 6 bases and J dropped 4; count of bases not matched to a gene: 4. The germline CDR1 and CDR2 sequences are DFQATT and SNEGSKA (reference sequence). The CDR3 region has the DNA TGCAGTGCCCGGACTAGCGGGGTTTACGAGCAGTACTTC. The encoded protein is CSARTSGVYEQYF.

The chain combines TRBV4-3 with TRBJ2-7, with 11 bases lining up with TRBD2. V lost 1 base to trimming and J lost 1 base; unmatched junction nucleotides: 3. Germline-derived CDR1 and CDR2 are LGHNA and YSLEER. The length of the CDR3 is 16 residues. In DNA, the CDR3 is TGCGCCAGCAGCCAAGGTCTAGCGGGAGGTTCCTACGAGCAGTACTTC. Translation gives CASSQGLAGGSYEQYF.

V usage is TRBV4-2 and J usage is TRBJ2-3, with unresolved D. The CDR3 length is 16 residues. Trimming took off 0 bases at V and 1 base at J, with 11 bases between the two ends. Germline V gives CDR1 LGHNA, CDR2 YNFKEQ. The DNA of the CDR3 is TGTGCCAGCAGCCAAGAAAGAATGGTGGGCACAGATACGCAGTATTTT. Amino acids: CASSQERMVGTDTQYF.